The table lists the clone carrying this T cell receptor (beta chain) with a few counts. Its antigen is as yet unknown. This entry belongs to a study of cytotoxic CD8 clonotypes in ibrutinib-treated CLL. Study-wide findings and caveats: At ibrutinib response, clonality increased, and at progression it declined back toward baseline. Samples were collected at differing times from sustained-remission and progressing patients.

TCRdb keeps only in-frame clones here, not all; method: immunoSEQ multiplex PCR. This sample carries around 160,000 clones, approximately 90% of them seen once, and the ten largest clones take over 2.5%. V shed 3 bases and J shed 4 bases, with 11 bases lying between them. The germline V gene encodes CDR1 SGHKS and CDR2 YYEKEE (reference sequence). The CDR3 is made up of 14 amino acids. Sequences were derived from PBMCs, sampled at disease progression, from a patient treated with ibrutinib. The rearrangement joins TRBV5-5 to TRBJ1-5; D is unresolved. This clonotype originated in a human donor with chronic lymphocytic leukemia. The CDR3 DNA follows: TGTGCCAGCAGCTCACTAGCTGGAAATCAGCCCCAGCATTTT. It codes for CASSSLAGNQPQHF.